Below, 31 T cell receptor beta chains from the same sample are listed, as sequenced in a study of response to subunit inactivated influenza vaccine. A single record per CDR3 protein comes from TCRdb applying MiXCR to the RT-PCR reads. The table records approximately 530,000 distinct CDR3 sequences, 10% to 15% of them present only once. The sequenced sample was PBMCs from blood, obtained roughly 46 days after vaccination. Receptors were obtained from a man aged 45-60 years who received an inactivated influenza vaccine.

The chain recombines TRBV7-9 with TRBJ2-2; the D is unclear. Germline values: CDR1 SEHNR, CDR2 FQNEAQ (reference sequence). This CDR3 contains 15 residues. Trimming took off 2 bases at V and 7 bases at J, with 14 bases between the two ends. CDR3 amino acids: CASSLTLPGDGELFF. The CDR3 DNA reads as TGTGCCAGCAGCTTAACGTTGCCCGGAGACGGGGAGCTGTTTTTT.

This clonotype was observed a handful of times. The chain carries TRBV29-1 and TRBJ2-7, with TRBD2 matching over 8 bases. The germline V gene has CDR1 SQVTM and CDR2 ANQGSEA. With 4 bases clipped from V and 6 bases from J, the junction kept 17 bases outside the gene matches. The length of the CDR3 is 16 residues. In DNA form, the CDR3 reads TGCAGCGTTGGCCCCCAACCGGGGACTAGAATTGGCGAGCAGTACTTC. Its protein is CSVGPQPGTRIGEQYF.

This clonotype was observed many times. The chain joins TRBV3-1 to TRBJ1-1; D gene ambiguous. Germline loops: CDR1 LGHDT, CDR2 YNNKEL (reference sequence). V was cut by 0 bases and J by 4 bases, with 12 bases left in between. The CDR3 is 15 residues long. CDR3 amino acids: CASSQDRAGFTEAFF. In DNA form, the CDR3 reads TGTGCCAGCAGCCAAGATAGAGCGGGCTTCACTGAAGCTTTCTTT. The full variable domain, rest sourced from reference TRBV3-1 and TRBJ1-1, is DTAVSQTPKYLVTQMGNDKSIKCEQNLGHDTMYWYKQDSKKFLKIMFSYNNKELIINETVPNRFSPKSPDKAHLNLHINSLELGDSAVYFCASSQDRAGFTEAFFGQGTRLTVV.

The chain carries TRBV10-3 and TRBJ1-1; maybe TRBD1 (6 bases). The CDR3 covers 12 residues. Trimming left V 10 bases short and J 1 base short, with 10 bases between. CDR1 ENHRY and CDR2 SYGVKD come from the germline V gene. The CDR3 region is CATRGGNTEAFF. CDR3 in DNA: TGTGCCACTAGGGGGGGGAACACTGAAGCTTTCTTT.

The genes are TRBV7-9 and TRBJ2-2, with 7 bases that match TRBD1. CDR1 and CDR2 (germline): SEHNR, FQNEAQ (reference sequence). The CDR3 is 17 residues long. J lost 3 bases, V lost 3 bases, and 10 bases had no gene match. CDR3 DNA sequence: TGTGCCAGCAGCTTTCTGCCCGGGCAGGGGGACACCGGGGAGCTGTTTTTT. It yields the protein CASSFLPGQGDTGELFF.

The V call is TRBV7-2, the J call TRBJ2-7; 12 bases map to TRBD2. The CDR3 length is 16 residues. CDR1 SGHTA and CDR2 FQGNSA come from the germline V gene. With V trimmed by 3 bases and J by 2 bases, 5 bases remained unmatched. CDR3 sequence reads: CASSFQLAGGTYEQYF. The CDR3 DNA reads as TGTGCCAGCAGCTTTCAACTAGCGGGAGGAACCTACGAGCAGTACTTC.

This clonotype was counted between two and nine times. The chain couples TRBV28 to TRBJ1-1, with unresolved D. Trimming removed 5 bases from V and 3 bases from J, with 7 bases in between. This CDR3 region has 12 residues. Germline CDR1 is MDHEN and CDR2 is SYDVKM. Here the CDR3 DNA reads TGTGCCAGCAGTCAGGAGGACACTGAAGCTTTCTTT. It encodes CASSQEDTEAFF.

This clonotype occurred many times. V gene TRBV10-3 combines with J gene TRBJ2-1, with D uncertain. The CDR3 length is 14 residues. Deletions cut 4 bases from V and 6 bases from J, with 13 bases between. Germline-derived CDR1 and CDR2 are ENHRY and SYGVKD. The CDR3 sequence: CAISGQDSSNEQFF. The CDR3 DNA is TGTGCCATCAGTGGCCAAGATTCGAGCAATGAGCAGTTCTTC.

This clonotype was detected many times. This CDR3 is CASSLGQRTDTQYF. The CDR3 DNA sequence: TGTGCCAGCAGCTTAGGTCAGCGCACAGATACGCAGTATTTT. V is TRBV7-9 and J is TRBJ2-3, with D unclear. V lost 1 base, J lost 1 base, and 6 bases lay in between. The germline CDR1 and CDR2 sequences are SEHNR and FQNEAQ (reference sequence). This CDR3 is built from 14 residues.

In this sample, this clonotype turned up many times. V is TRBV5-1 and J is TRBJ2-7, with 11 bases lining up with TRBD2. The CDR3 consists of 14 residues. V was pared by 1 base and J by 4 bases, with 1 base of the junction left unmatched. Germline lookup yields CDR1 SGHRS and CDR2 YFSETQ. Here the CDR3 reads CASSLTSGSYEQYF. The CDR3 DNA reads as TGCGCCAGCAGCTTGACTAGCGGGAGTTACGAGCAGTACTTC.

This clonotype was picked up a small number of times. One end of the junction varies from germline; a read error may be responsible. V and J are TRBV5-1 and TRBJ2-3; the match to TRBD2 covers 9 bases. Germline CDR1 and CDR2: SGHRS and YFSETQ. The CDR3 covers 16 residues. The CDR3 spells CASSLSPAGGTDTQYF. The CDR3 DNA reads TGCGCCAGCAGCTTGTCCCCAGCGGGGGGCACGGATACGCAGTATTTT.

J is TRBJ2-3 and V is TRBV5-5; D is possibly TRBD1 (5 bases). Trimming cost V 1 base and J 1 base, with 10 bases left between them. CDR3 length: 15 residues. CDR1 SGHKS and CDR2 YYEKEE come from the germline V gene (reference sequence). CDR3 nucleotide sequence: TGTGCCAGCAGCTTGACCACAGGAGGCACAGATACGCAGTATTTT. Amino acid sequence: CASSLTTGGTDTQYF.

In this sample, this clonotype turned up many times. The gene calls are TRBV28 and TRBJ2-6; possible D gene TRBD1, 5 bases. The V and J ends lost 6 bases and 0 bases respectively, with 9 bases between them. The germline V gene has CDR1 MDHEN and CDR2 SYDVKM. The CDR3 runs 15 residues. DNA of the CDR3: TGTGCCAGCAGCCTAGGGGACTCTGGGGCCAACGTCCTGACTTTC. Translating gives CASSLGDSGANVLTF.

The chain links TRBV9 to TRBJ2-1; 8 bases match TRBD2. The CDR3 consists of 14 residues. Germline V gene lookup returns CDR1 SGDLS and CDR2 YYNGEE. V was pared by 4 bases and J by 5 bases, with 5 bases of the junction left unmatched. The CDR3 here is CASSRRGANNEQFF. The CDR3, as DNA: TGTGCCAGCAGCCGGCGGGGGGCAAACAATGAGCAGTTCTTC. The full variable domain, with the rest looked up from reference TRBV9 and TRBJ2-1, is DSGVTQTPKHLITATGQRVTLRCSPRSGDLSVYWYQQSLDQGLQFLIQYYNGEERAKGNILERFSAQQFPDLHSELNLSSLELGDSALYFCASSRRGANNEQFFGPGTRLTVL.

The CDR3 nucleotides read TGTGCCAGCAGCCAGACTAGCGGGGACACCTACAATGAGCAGTTCTTC. As protein: CASSQTSGDTYNEQFF. The V and J genes are TRBV4-2 and TRBJ2-1, with 11 bases identical to TRBD2. This CDR3 region has 16 residues. The J segment lost 2 bases and the V segment lost 3 bases, leaving 3 bases of the junction unmatched. Germline V gene data show CDR1 as LGHNA and CDR2 as YNFKEQ.

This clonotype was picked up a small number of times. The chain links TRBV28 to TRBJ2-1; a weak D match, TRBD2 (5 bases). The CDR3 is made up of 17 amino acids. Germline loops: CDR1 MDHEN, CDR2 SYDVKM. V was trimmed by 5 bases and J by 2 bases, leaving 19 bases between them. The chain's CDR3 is CASSVNLPGGPYNEQFF. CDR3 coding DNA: TGTGCCAGCAGTGTTAATCTACCAGGAGGTCCCTACAATGAGCAGTTCTTC.

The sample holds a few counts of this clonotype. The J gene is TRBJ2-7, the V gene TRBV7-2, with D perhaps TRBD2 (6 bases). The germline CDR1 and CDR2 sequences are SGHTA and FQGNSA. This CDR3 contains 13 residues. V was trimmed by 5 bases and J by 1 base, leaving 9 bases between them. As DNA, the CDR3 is TGTGCCAGCAGCAAGCTAGCGTCCTACGAGCAGTACTTC. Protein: CASSKLASYEQYF.

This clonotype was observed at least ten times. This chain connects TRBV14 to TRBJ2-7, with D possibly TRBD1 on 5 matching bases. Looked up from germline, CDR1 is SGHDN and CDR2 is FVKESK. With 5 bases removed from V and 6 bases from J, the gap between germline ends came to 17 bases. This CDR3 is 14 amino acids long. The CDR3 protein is CASSKKGMVGEQYF. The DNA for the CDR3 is TGTGCCAGCAGCAAAAAGGGGATGGTGGGCGAGCAGTACTTC.

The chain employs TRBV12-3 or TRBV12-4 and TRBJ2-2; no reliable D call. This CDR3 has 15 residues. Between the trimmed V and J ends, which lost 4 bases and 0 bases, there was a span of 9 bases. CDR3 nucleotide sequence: TGTGCCAGCAGTTCGGGTGGCTCGAACACCGGGGAGCTGTTTTTT. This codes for CASSSGGSNTGELFF.

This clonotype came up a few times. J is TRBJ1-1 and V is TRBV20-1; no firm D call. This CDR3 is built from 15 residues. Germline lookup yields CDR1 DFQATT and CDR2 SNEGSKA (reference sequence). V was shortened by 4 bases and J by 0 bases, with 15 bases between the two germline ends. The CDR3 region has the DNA TGCAGTGCTAAGCACCTCTCTCCCTTGAACACTGAAGCTTTCTTT. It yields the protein CSAKHLSPLNTEAFF.

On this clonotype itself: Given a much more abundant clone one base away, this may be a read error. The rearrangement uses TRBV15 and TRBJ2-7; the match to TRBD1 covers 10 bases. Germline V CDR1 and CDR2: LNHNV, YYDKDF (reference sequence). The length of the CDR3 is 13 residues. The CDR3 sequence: CATGTGVSFEQYF. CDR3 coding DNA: TGTGCCACCGGGACAGGGGTCTCCTTCGAGCAGTACTTC.

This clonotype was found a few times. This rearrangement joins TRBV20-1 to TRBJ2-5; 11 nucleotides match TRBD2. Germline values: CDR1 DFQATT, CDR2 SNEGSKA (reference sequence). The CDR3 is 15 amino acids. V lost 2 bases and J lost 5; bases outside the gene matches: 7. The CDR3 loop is CSARKLAGGRETQYF. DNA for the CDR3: TGCAGTGCTAGAAAGCTAGCGGGGGGACGGGAGACCCAGTACTTC.

The CDR3 protein is CASSLGYPSGRTSTDTQYF. The CDR3 nucleotides are TGTGCCAGCAGCTTGGGGTATCCTAGCGGGAGAACTAGCACAGATACGCAGTATTTT. This chain joins TRBV7-6 and TRBJ2-3; 10 nucleotides line up with TRBD2. Germline loops: CDR1 SGHVS, CDR2 FNYEAQ. The CDR3 runs 19 residues. J gave up 0 bases and V 3 bases, and 12 bases lay outside the gene matches.

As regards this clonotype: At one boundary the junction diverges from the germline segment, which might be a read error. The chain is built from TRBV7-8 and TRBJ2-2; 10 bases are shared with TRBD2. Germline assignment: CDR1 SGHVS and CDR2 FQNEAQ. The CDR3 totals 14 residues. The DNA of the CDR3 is TGTGCCGGCAGCTGGGGACTAGCGACCGGGGAGCTGTTTTTT. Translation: CAGSWGLATGELFF.

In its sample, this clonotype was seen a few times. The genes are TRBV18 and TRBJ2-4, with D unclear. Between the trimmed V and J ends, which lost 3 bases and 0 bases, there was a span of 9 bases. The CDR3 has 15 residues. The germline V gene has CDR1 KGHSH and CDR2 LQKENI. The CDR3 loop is CASSPQARAKNIQYF. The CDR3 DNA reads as TGTGCCAGCTCACCCCAGGCTAGAGCCAAAAACATTCAGTACTTC.

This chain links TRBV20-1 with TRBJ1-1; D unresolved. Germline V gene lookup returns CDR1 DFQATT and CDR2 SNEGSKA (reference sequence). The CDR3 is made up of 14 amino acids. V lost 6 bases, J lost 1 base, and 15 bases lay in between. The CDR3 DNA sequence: TGCAGTGCCCATAGCCGGGATACGAACACTGAAGCTTTCTTT. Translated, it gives CSAHSRDTNTEAFF.

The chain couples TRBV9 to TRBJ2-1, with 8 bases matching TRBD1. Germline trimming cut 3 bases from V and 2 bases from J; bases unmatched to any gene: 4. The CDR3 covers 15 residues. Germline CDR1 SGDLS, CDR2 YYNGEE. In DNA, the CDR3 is TGTGCCAGCAGCGCGGACAGGGCAACCTACAATGAGCAGTTCTTC. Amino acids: CASSADRATYNEQFF.

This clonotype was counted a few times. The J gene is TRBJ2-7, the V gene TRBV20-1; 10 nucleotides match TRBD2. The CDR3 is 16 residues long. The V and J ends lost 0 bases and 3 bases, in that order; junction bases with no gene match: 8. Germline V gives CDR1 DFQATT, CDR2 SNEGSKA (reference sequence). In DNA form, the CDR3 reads TGCAGTGCTAGAGATACTTCTAGCGGGAGACTCTACGAGCAGTACTTC. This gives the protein CSARDTSSGRLYEQYF.

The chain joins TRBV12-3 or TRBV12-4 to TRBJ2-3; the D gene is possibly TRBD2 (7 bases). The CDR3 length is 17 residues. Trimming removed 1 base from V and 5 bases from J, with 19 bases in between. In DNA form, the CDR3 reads TGTGCCAGCAGTTTAGGGGGGCAGCGGGGACCACAAGATACGCAGTATTTT. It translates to CASSLGGQRGPQDTQYF.

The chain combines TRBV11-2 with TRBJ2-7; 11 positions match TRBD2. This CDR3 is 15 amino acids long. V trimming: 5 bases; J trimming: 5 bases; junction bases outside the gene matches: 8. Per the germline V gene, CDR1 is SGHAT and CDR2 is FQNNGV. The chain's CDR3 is CASSPQTSGNHEQYF. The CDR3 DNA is TGTGCCAGCAGCCCTCAGACTAGCGGGAACCACGAGCAGTACTTC. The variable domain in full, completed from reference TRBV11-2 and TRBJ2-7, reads EAGVAQSPRYKIIEKRQSVAFWCNPISGHATLYWYQQILGQGPKLLIQFQNNGVVDDSQLPKDRFSAERLKGVDSTLKIQPAKLEDSAVYLCASSPQTSGNHEQYFGPGTRLTVT.

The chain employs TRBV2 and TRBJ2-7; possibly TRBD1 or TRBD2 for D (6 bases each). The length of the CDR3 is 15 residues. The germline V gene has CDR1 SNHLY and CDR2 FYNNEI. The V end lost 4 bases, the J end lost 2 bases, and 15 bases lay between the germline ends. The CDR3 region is CASSAVRGPTYEQYF. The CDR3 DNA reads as TGTGCCAGCAGTGCCGTTCGGGGGCCGACCTACGAGCAGTACTTC.